This is a list of T cell receptor beta chains from one sample in a study of early T cells in non-severe SARS-CoV-2 infection. TCRdb reprocessed the 5' RACE reads via MiXCR and lists one record per CDR3 protein. The profile shows about 26,000 distinct CDR3 sequences, 4.5% to 6% of them singletons. The specimen was whole blood. The receptors were sampled from an adult who was a healthcare worker with PCR-confirmed SARS-CoV-2 infection or an uninfected control (not recorded which). The CDR3 runs from the conserved cysteine through the conserved F or W. D genes are given only for firm matches. The size field is filled for only some rows; it gives once, few, many or a size class.

D	V	size	J	CDR3	DNA
NA	TRBV20-1	few	TRBJ2-5	CSARIMDRTDETQYF	TGCAGTGCTAGGATCATGGACCGCACTGATGAGACCCAGTACTTC
NA	TRBV13	few	TRBJ2-7	CASTAQSRGTYEQYF	TGTGCCAGCACCGCCCAAAGCCGGGGGACCTACGAGCAGTACTTC
TRBD1	TRBV2	NA	TRBJ1-4	CASSRDREGPNEKLFF	TGTGCCAGCAGTCGGGACAGGGAGGGGCCTAATGAAAAACTGTTTTTT
NA	TRBV4-1	many	TRBJ2-1	CASSQQGAQFF	TGCGCCAGCAGCCAACAGGGCGCGCAGTTCTTC
NA	TRBV5-1	many	TRBJ1-1	CASSRQGYTEAFF	TGCGCCAGCAGCCGGCAGGGGTACACTGAAGCTTTCTTT
TRBD1	TRBV20-1	many	TRBJ2-5	CSARARDSKETQYF	TGCAGTGCTAGAGCCCGGGACAGCAAAGAGACCCAGTACTTC
NA	TRBV19	few	TRBJ2-3	CASSIGTGGWTDTQYF	TGTGCCAGTAGTATAGGGACAGGAGGGTGGACAGATACGCAGTATTTT
TRBD1	TRBV27	NA	TRBJ2-4	CASSPGGAEAKNIQYF	TGTGCCAGCAGTCCAGGGGGCGCAGAAGCCAAAAACATTCAGTACTTC
TRBD1	TRBV6-5	many	TRBJ2-7	CASRTGSPYEQYF	TGTGCCAGCAGGACAGGGTCCCCCTACGAGCAGTACTTC
NA	TRBV7-6	few	TRBJ1-1	CASSLGSQNTEAFF	TGTGCCAGCAGCTTAGGTAGCCAGAACACTGAAGCTTTCTTT
TRBD1	TRBV19	many	TRBJ2-7	CASSPLRDSQSYEQYF	TGTGCCAGTAGTCCCCTCCGGGACAGTCAATCCTACGAGCAGTACTTC
TRBD1	TRBV19	NA	TRBJ2-2	CASSIGRGRTGELFF	TGTGCCAGTAGTATTGGCAGGGGGCGAACCGGGGAGCTGTTTTTT
NA	TRBV7-2	many	TRBJ2-3	CASSLDARSTTDTQYF	TGTGCCAGCAGCTTAGACGCCAGATCAACCACAGATACGCAGTATTTT
TRBD1	TRBV6-6	many	TRBJ1-2	CASSPSRGLSSGYTF	TGTGCCAGCAGTCCGAGCAGGGGGCTCTCGTCCGGCTACACCTTC
NA	TRBV13	medium-sized	TRBJ1-1	CASSLGFSLSRARGGEAFF	TGTGCCAGCAGCTTAGGTTTTAGTCTCTCCCGGGCGAGGGGAGGGGAAGCTTTCTTT
TRBD1	TRBV5-1	NA	TRBJ2-3	CASSPRDRSTDTQYF	TGCGCCAGCAGCCCCCGGGACAGAAGCACAGATACGCAGTATTTT